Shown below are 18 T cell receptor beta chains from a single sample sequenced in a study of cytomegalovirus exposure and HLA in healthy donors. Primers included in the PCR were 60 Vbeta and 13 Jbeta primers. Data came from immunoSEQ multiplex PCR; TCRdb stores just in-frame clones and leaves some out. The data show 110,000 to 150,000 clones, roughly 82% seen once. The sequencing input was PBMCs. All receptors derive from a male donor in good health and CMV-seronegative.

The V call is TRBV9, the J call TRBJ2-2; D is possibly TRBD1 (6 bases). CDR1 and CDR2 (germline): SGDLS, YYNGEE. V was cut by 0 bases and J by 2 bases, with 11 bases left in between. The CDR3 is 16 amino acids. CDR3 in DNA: TGTGCCAGCAGCGTAGGTCAGGGGTCAAACACCGGGGAGCTGTTTTTT. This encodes CASSVGQGSNTGELFF.

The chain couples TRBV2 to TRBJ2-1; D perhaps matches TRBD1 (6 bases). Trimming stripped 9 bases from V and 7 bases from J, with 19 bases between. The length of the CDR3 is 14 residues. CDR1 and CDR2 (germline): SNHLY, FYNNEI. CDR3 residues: CASETASRGNEQFF. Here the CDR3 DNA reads TGTGCCAGTGAGACCGCGAGTAGGGGGAATGAGCAGTTCTTC.

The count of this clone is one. This CDR3 reads CASGLVLKQGFDEQYF. Here the CDR3 DNA reads TGTGCTAGTGGTTTGGTTCTGAAACAGGGGTTCGACGAGCAGTACTTC. V is TRBV12-5 and J is TRBJ2-5, with TRBD1 matching 7 bases. The J call may be faulty, since TRBJ2-7 better matches the DNA end. The CDR3 sequence is 16 residues long. In germline, CDR1 is LGHNT, CDR2 FRNRAP.

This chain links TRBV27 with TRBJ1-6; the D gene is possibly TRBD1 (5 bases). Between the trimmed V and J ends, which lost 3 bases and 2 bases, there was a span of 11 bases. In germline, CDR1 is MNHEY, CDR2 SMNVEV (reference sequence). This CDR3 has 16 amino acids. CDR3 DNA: TGTGCCAGCAGTTTTGCGGGAGGGGCCTATAATTCACCCCTCCACTTT. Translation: CASSFAGGAYNSPLHF.

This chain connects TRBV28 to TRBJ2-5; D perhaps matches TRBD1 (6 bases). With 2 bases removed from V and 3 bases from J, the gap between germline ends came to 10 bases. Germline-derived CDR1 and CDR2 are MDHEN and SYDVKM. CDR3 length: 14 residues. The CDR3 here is CASSLPTGKETQYF. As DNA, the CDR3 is TGTGCCAGCAGTTTACCAACAGGGAAAGAGACCCAGTACTTC. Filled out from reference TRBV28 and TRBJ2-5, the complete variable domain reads DVKVTQSSRYLVKRTGEKVFLECVQDMDHENMFWYRQDPGLGLRLIYFSYDVKMKEKGDIPEGYSVSREKKERFSLILESASTNQTSMYLCASSLPTGKETQYFGPGTRLLVL.

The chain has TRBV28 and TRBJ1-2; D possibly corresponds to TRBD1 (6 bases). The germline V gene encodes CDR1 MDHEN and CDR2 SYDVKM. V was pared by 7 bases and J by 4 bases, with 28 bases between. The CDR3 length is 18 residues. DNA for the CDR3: TGTGCCAGCATCCTGACGTTGGTATCAGGGGATCGGAGCTATGGCTACACCTTC. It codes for CASILTLVSGDRSYGYTF.

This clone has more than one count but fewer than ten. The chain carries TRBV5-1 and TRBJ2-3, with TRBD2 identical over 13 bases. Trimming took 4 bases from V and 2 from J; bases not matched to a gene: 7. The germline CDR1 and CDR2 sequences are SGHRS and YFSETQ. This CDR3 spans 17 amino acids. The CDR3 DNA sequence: TGCGCCAGCAGCGTCGCGACTAGCGGGGGGTTCACAGATACGCAGTATTTT. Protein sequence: CASSVATSGGFTDTQYF.

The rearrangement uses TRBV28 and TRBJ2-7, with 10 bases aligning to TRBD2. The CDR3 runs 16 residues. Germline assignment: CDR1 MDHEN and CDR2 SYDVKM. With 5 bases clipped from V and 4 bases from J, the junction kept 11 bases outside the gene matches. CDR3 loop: CASSRLYGTSAYEQYF. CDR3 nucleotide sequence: TGTGCCAGCAGTCGACTCTACGGGACTAGCGCGTACGAGCAGTACTTC.

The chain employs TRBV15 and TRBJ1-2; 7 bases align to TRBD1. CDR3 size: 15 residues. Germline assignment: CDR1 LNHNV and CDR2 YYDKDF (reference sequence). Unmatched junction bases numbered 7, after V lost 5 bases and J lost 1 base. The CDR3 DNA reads TGTGCCACCAGCCGGCGGGACAGTCATAACTATGGCTACACCTTC. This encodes CATSRRDSHNYGYTF. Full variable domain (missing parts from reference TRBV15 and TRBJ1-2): DAMVIQNPRYQVTQFGKPVTLSCSQTLNHNVMYWYQQKSSQAPKLLFHYYDKDFNNEADTPDNFQSRRPNTSFCFLDIRSPGLGDTAMYLCATSRRDSHNYGYTFGSGTRLTVV.

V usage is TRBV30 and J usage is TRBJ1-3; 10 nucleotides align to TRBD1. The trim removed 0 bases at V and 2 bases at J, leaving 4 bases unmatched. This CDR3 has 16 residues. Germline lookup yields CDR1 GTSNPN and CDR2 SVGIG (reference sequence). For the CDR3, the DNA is TGTGCCTGGAGTGTTTCGACAGGGGGCACTGGAAACACCATATATTTT. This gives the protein CAWSVSTGGTGNTIYF.

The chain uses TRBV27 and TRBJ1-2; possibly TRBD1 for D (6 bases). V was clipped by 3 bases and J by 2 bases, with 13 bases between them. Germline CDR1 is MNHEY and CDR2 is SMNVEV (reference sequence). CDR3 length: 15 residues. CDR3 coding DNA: TGTGCCAGCAGTTTCCTTGGACAGAGGAACTATGGCTACACCTTC. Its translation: CASSFLGQRNYGYTF.

This chain's CDR3 is CASSKEMAGYEQYF. The CDR3 DNA reads as TGTGCCAGCAGCAAAGAAATGGCAGGATACGAGCAGTACTTC. The chain has TRBV21-1 and TRBJ2-7; TRBD1, as called in the table, went unchecked against the DNA. TRBV21-1 counts as a pseudogene. The CDR3 totals 14 residues.

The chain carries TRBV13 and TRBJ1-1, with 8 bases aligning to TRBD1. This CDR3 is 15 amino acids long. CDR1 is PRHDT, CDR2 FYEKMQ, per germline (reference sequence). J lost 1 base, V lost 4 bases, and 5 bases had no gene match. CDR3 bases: TGTGCCAGCAGCTCGACCGGGACAGGGAACACTGAAGCTTTCTTT. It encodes CASSSTGTGNTEAFF.

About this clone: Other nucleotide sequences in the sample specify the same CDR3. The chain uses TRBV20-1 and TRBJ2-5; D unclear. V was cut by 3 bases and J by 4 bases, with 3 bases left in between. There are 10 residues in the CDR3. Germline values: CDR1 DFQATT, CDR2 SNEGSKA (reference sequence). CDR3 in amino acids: CSARRETQYF. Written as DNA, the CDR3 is TGCAGTGCTAGGAGAGAGACCCAGTACTTC.

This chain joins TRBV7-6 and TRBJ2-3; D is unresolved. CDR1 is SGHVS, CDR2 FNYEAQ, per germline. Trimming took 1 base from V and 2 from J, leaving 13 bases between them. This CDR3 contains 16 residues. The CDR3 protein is CASSLVGRPTTDTQYF. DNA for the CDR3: TGTGCCAGCAGCTTAGTGGGCAGACCCACCACAGATACGCAGTATTTT. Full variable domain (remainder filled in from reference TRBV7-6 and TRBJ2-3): GAGVSQSPRYKVTKRGQDVALRCDPISGHVSLYWYRQALGQGPEFLTYFNYEAQQDKSGLPNDRFSAERPEGSISTLTIQRTEQRDSAMYRCASSLVGRPTTDTQYFGPGTRLTVL.

The CDR3 DNA is TGCGCCAGCAGCCAAGGAAACACCAACTATGGCTACACCTTC. It codes for CASSQGNTNYGYTF. The rearrangement joins TRBV4-1 to TRBJ1-2, with unresolved D. The CDR3 spans 14 residues. Trimming removed 1 base from V and 2 bases from J, with 8 bases in between. Germline V gene sequence: CDR1 MGHRA, CDR2 YSYEKL.

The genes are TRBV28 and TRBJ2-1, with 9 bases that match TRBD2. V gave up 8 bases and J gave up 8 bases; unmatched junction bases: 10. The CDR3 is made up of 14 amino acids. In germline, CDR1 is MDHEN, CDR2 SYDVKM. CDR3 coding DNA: TGTGCCAGCGGCGGGACTAGCCTTTTGTATGAGCAGTTCTTC. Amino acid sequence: CASGGTSLLYEQFF.

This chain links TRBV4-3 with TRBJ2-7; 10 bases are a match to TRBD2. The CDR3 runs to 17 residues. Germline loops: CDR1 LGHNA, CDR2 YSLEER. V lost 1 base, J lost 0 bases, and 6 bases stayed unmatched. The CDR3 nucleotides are TGCGCCAGCAGCCAAGTCCTGCCTAGCGGGAGCTCCTACGAGCAGTACTTC. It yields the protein CASSQVLPSGSSYEQYF.